The source of this T cell receptor beta chain is a study of CD8+CD57+ T cells in acquired aplastic anemia. It was patients with CD8+CD57+ cell expansion by flow cytometry who were chosen for sequencing. Points on this clonotype: Antigen unknown.

The template used for profiling TCR beta VDJ and CDR3 was genomic DNA. TCRdb reprocessed the reads with MiXCR, giving one entry per CDR3 protein. The sample includes hundreds of thousands of distinct CDR3 sequences, more than 25% of them seen just once. Study-level findings and limits: Patients showed no significant difference from controls in CD8+ Simpson's diversity.

Sequenced sample: sorted CD4+, CD8+, or CD8+CD57+ T cells (not recorded which) from PBMCs. The receptor was isolated from a human donor with aplastic anemia.

In nucleotides, the CDR3 is TGTGCCAGTAGTATTCCCCCTGAAGCTTTCTTT. It translates to CASSIPPEAFF. The chain has TRBV19 and TRBJ1-1, with D unresolved. Germline V lookup: CDR1 LNHDA, CDR2 SQIVND (reference sequence). V shed 3 bases and J shed 6 bases, with 5 bases lying between them. The length of the CDR3 is 11 residues.